These 10 T cell receptor beta chains were sequenced from one sample in a study of post-analysis software for immune sequencing data. TCR beta cDNA libraries included unique molecular identifiers. TCRdb fed the PCR reads into MiXCR, producing one record per CDR3 protein. The sample consists of about 560,000 distinct CDR3 sequences, around 44% of them appearing once. Study results and limitations: When patients were compared with controls, 4 or 5 TRBV segments were more frequent, TRBV5-6, TRBV5-1 and TRBV20-1 among them.

No antigen has been assigned to these receptors. The source material was blood. The receptors here all came from a girl between 10 and 17 years old with multiple sclerosis.

This clonotype was picked up a small number of times. The chain employs TRBV20-1 and TRBJ2-3; TRBD1 matches at 7 bases. The germline CDR1 and CDR2 sequences are DFQATT and SNEGSKA (reference sequence). V was clipped by 0 bases and J by 4 bases; unmatched bases: 7. This CDR3 is 15 amino acids long. CDR3 loop: CSARESRGHADTQYF. Written as DNA, the CDR3 is TGCAGTGCTAGAGAATCAAGGGGGCACGCAGATACGCAGTATTTT.

About this clonotype: An end of the junction does not agree with germline; a read error may underlie this. The gene calls are TRBV7-9 and TRBJ2-4, with TRBD1 matching 7 bases. The closer fit of TRBJ2-5 to the DNA end suggests the J call may be wrong. The CDR3 loop spans 16 amino acids. Germline CDR1 and CDR2: SEHNR and FQNEAQ (reference sequence). In nucleotides, the CDR3 is TGTGCCAGTAGCTTAACCGGGACAGTCCCCCAAGAGACCCAGTACTTC. This codes for CASSLTGTVPQETQYF.

This sequence joins TRBV5-1 and TRBJ2-3; tentative D call: TRBD2 (7 bases). V lost 3 bases and J lost 2, with 19 bases in between. In germline, CDR1 is SGHRS, CDR2 YFSETQ. This CDR3 has 17 amino acids. CDR3 sequence reads: CASSSARGGPITDTQYF. CDR3 sequence (DNA): TGCGCCAGCAGCTCGGCGAGGGGGGGCCCGATCACAGATACGCAGTATTTT.

Many counts were recorded for this clonotype. The rearrangement joins TRBV27 to TRBJ2-7, with D hard to call. The CDR3 runs to 14 residues. The V gene's germline CDR1 is MNHEY and CDR2 SMNVEV (reference sequence). V dropped 2 bases and J dropped 0 bases, with 8 bases sitting between them. The DNA of the CDR3 is TGTGCCAGCAGTTTAAAGCGTTTCTCCTACGAGCAGTACTTC. Protein product: CASSLKRFSYEQYF.

The chain employs TRBV29-1 and TRBJ2-1, with 9 positions matching TRBD2. Per germline, CDR1 SQVTM and CDR2 ANQGSEA. V shed 4 bases, J shed 6 bases, and the junction held 7 bases outside the gene matches. The CDR3 spans 14 residues. CDR3: CSVVGTSNPNEQFF. CDR3 sequence (DNA): TGCAGCGTTGTAGGGACTAGCAACCCCAATGAGCAGTTCTTC.

This clonotype has more than one count but fewer than ten. The chain is built from TRBV6-2 or TRBV6-3 and TRBJ2-5; no reliable D call. CDR1 MNHEY and CDR2 SVGEGT come from the germline V gene. The CDR3 has 13 amino acids. With 5 bases removed from V and 5 bases from J, the gap between germline ends came to 12 bases. CDR3 in amino acids: CASSLRFMETQYF. In DNA, the CDR3 is TGTGCCAGCAGTCTTCGATTTATGGAGACCCAGTACTTC.

This clonotype was recorded a few times. The chain couples TRBV12-3 or TRBV12-4 to TRBJ1-2; 9 bases are shared with TRBD1. CDR3 length: 16 residues. The V and J ends lost 6 bases and 2 bases, in that order; junction bases with no gene match: 10. The CDR3 nucleotides read TGTGCCAGCAGATCTCCGGGGACAGGGAGCAACTATGGCTACACCTTC. Protein: CASRSPGTGSNYGYTF.

The V gene is TRBV7-6, the J gene TRBJ1-1; tentative D call: TRBD1 (5 bases). The CDR3 consists of 16 residues. The V end lost 1 base, the J end lost 6 bases, and 18 bases lay between the germline ends. Germline CDR1 is SGHVS and CDR2 is FNYEAQ. CDR3: CASSLVSRGLGPEAFF. DNA for the CDR3: TGTGCCAGCAGCTTAGTATCGAGGGGATTGGGGCCTGAAGCTTTCTTT.

The CDR3: CASSLMGQGMETQYF. CDR3 bases: TGCGCCAGCAGCTTGATGGGACAGGGAATGGAGACCCAGTACTTC. The chain couples TRBV5-1 to TRBJ2-5; the match to TRBD1 covers 9 bases. The CDR3 extends over 15 amino acids. Germline CDR1 is SGHRS and CDR2 is YFSETQ. J gave up 5 bases and V 1 base, and 6 bases lay outside the gene matches.

The chain links TRBV5-1 to TRBJ2-5; TRBD2 aligns across 10 bases. The CDR3 has 16 amino acids. The J segment lost 0 bases and the V segment lost 5 bases, leaving 7 bases of the junction unmatched. The germline V gene encodes CDR1 SGHRS and CDR2 YFSETQ. DNA for the CDR3: TGCGCCAGCAGACCAGGGACTAGCGAGTACCAAGAGACCCAGTACTTC. Translation gives CASRPGTSEYQETQYF.